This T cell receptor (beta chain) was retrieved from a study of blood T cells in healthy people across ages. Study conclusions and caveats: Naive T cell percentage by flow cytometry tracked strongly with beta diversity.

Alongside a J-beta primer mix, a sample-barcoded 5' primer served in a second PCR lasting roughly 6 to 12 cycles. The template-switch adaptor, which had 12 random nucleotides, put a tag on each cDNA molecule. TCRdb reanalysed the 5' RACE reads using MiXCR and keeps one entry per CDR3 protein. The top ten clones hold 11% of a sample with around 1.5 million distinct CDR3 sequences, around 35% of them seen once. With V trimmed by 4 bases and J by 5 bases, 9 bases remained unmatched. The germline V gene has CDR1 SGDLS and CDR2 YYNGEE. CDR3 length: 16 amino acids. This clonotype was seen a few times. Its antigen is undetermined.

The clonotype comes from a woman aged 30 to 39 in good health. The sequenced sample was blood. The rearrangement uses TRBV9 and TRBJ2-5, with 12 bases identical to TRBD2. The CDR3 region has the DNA TGTGCCAGCAGCCCGAGCCTAGCGGGAGGGGGGGAGACCCAGTACTTC. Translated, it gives CASSPSLAGGGETQYF.